The 27 T cell receptor beta chains reported below all come from one sample, sequenced in a study of beta chain features in type 1 diabetes. Study-wide results and limits: TCRB CDR3s from Type 1 diabetes patients were moderately but significantly shorter in all four CD4+ subsets.

Their specific antigens are unknown. The sequenced template was cDNA made from the entire isolated RNA. Using immunoSEQ multiplex PCR, the repertoire was profiled, and TCRdb retains in-frame clones only, with some absent. Among hundreds of thousands of clones listed, roughly 10% were seen once. Sequencing was carried out using naive CD4+ T cells from blood. The receptor set was obtained from a man aged 30 to 45 with type 1 diabetes.

This clone turned up a few times. The chain has TRBV9 and TRBJ2-1, with TRBD2 identical over 15 bases. Germline V gives CDR1 SGDLS, CDR2 YYNGEE. CDR3 size: 18 residues. V was pared by 5 bases and J by 0 bases, with 6 bases of the junction left unmatched. CDR3 coding DNA: TGTGCCAGCAGTTCCGGACTAGCGGGGGGGAGCTCCTACAATGAGCAGTTCTTC. Amino acids: CASSSGLAGGSSYNEQFF.

V and J are TRBV4-2 and TRBJ1-1; TRBD1 matches 9 bases. After removal of 4 bases from V and 2 bases from J, the junction contained 8 bases not matched to a gene. Germline V gene data show CDR1 as LGHNA and CDR2 as YNFKEQ. This CDR3 has 16 residues. CDR3 protein: CASSPGQGGVNTEAFF. For the CDR3, the DNA is TGTGCCAGCAGCCCGGGACAGGGTGGTGTAAACACTGAAGCTTTCTTT.

The CDR3 reads CASSAGQNNSPLHF. The CDR3 nucleotides read TGTGCCAGCAGCGCGGGACAGAATAATTCACCCCTCCACTTT. This chain links TRBV5-6 with TRBJ1-6; 7 positions agree with TRBD1. The CDR3 has 14 amino acids. V was pared by 4 bases and J by 5 bases, with 3 bases of the junction left unmatched. The germline CDR1 and CDR2 sequences are SGHDT and YYEEEE.

This clone was observed a handful of times. The rearrangement links TRBV28 to TRBJ2-7, with 7 bases identical to TRBD1. From germline, CDR1 is MDHEN and CDR2 SYDVKM. This CDR3 region has 13 residues. The J segment lost 3 bases and the V segment lost 5 bases, leaving 4 bases of the junction unmatched. The CDR3 loop reads CASSAGQDYEQYF. CDR3 DNA sequence: TGTGCCAGCAGTGCCGGACAGGACTACGAGCAGTACTTC.

This chain joins TRBV5-6 and TRBJ2-7; 8 bases fit TRBD2. V lost 4 bases and J lost 6; bases outside the gene matches: 12. The germline V gene encodes CDR1 SGHDT and CDR2 YYEEEE. The CDR3 spans 15 residues. CDR3 bases: TGTGCCAGCAGCCCGACCTTACTAGCGGTAAGCGAGCAGTACTTC. Its translation: CASSPTLLAVSEQYF. The complete variable domain, with remaining parts taken from reference TRBV5-6 and TRBJ2-7, reads DAGVTQSPTHLIKTRGQQVTLRCSPKSGHDTVSWYQQALGQGPQFIFQYYEEEERQRGNFPDRFSGHQFPNYSSELNVNALLLGDSALYLCASSPTLLAVSEQYFGPGTRLTVT.

This clone was seen more than once but under ten times. The V call is TRBV2, the J call TRBJ1-6; D is perhaps TRBD1 (5 bases). The V gene's germline CDR1 is SNHLY and CDR2 FYNNEI. This CDR3 has 15 residues. V lost 4 bases to trimming and J lost 4 bases, with 11 bases between them. CDR3 coding DNA: TGTGCCAGCAGTGGGCAGGGACTGTATAATTCACCCCTCCACTTT. It codes for CASSGQGLYNSPLHF.

In DNA form, the CDR3 reads TGTGCCAGCAGCTTGGGGAGCTCCTATAATTCACCCCTCCACTTT. This gives the protein CASSLGSSYNSPLHF. This chain joins TRBV11-2 and TRBJ1-6; unclear D gene. The CDR3 totals 15 residues. With 3 bases removed from V and 0 bases from J, the gap between germline ends came to 6 bases. Germline V lookup: CDR1 SGHAT, CDR2 FQNNGV. Combining the CDR3 with reference TRBV11-2 and TRBJ1-6 gives the whole variable domain EAGVAQSPRYKIIEKRQSVAFWCNPISGHATLYWYQQILGQGPKLLIQFQNNGVVDDSQLPKDRFSAERLKGVDSTLKIQPAKLEDSAVYLCASSLGSSYNSPLHFGNGTRLTVT.

This clone was seen a few times. Within the sample, other DNA sequences also encode this same CDR3. The chain uses TRBV28 and TRBJ1-2, with 7 bases lining up with TRBD1. The CDR3 contains 13 residues. The germline V gene encodes CDR1 MDHEN and CDR2 SYDVKM. With V trimmed by 3 bases and J by 2 bases, 0 bases remained unmatched. Here the CDR3 reads CASSLGQNYGYTF. CDR3 DNA: TGTGCCAGCAGTTTGGGACAGAACTATGGCTACACCTTC.

There are a few counts of this clone. The gene calls are TRBV7-2 and TRBJ2-7, with D possibly TRBD2 on 5 matching bases. Germline assignment: CDR1 SGHTA and CDR2 FQGNSA. The CDR3 loop spans 12 amino acids. The germline V and J ends were trimmed by 8 bases and 1 base, with 9 bases remaining between them. The CDR3 DNA reads as TGTGCCAGCGGAGGTCTATCCTACGAGCAGTACTTC. It encodes CASGGLSYEQYF. Full variable domain (missing parts from reference TRBV7-2 and TRBJ2-7): GAGVSQSPSNKVTEKGKDVELRCDPISGHTALYWYRQSLGQGLEFLIYFQGNSAPDKSGLPSDRFSAERTGGSVSTLTIQRTQQEDSAVYLCASGGLSYEQYFGPGTRLTVT.

This clone was seen only a few times. The gene calls are TRBV18 and TRBJ2-7; D gene ambiguous. Trimming cost V 3 bases and J 5 bases, with 11 bases left between them. The germline V gene has CDR1 KGHSH and CDR2 LQKENI. The CDR3 length is 13 residues. Here the CDR3 reads CASSPPTRHEQYF. CDR3 nucleotides: TGTGCCAGCTCACCCCCGACCAGGCACGAGCAGTACTTC.

The rearrangement links TRBV29-1 to TRBJ1-1; possibly TRBD1 for D (5 bases). The germline CDR1 and CDR2 sequences are SQVTM and ANQGSEA. This CDR3 has 12 residues. Trimming removed 5 bases at V and 4 bases at J, with 11 bases between. The chain's CDR3 is CSVQGGITEAFF. The CDR3 region has the DNA TGCAGCGTTCAGGGAGGGATCACTGAAGCTTTCTTT.

This clone was seen only a few times. The gene calls are TRBV19 and TRBJ1-5; TRBD1 matches at 7 bases. V lost 7 bases, J lost 1 base, and 7 bases stayed unmatched. Germline CDR1 and CDR2: LNHDA and SQIVND (reference sequence). This CDR3 comprises 15 residues. CDR3 residues: CASTSTGVSNQPQHF. CDR3 DNA sequence: TGTGCCAGTACCTCAACAGGGGTGAGCAATCAGCCCCAGCATTTT.

The gene calls are TRBV5-4 and TRBJ2-1; 8 bases match TRBD1. Trimming cost V 6 bases and J 11 bases; bases outside gene matches: 19. This CDR3 comprises 16 residues. The V gene's germline CDR1 is SGHNT and CDR2 YYREEE (reference sequence). CDR3 sequence (DNA): TGTGCCAGCACCCTTAGGTCGGGGACAGGAGGCATTCAGCAGTTCTTC. This encodes CASTLRSGTGGIQQFF.

This clone was observed a few times. The rearrangement links TRBV5-4 to TRBJ2-3; possibly TRBD1 for D (6 bases). The CDR3 runs to 15 residues. V was cut by 5 bases and J by 0 bases, with 13 bases left in between. Germline CDR1 reads SGHNT; CDR2 reads YYREEE (reference sequence). CDR3 sequence reads: CASRKDRSSTDTQYF. The CDR3 DNA reads as TGTGCCAGCAGAAAGGACAGATCTAGCACAGATACGCAGTATTTT.

The rearrangement joins TRBV11-1 to TRBJ2-7, with 11 bases fitting TRBD2. CDR1 is SGHAT, CDR2 FQDESV, per germline (reference sequence). J was trimmed by 2 bases and V by 5 bases; bases with no gene match: 5. CDR3 length: 15 residues. Here the CDR3 reads CASSLLAGGPYEQYF. The DNA of the CDR3 is TGTGCCAGCAGCCTATTAGCGGGGGGGCCCTACGAGCAGTACTTC. The full variable domain, with the rest looked up from reference TRBV11-1 and TRBJ2-7, is EAEVAQSPRYKITEKSQAVAFWCDPISGHATLYWYRQILGQGPELLVQFQDESVVDDSQLPKDRFSAERLKGVDSTLKIQPAELGDSAMYLCASSLLAGGPYEQYFGPGTRLTVT.

This sequence joins TRBV4-3 and TRBJ1-1; 7 nucleotides align to TRBD1. Per the germline V gene, CDR1 is LGHNA and CDR2 is YSLEER. CDR3 length equals 15 residues. V was pared by 1 base and J by 4 bases, with 6 bases of the junction left unmatched. The CDR3 nucleotides are TGCGCCAGCAGCCAAGCCTCTACAGGGGTCACTGAAGCTTTCTTT. Translated: CASSQASTGVTEAFF.

This clone has just a few counts. The V gene is TRBV7-9, the J gene TRBJ1-1, with D uncertain. V was clipped by 4 bases and J by 4 bases, with 7 bases between them. The CDR3 has 12 residues. CDR1 SEHNR and CDR2 FQNEAQ come from the germline V gene (reference sequence). CDR3 sequence (DNA): TGTGCCAGCAGCTATATGAGCACTGAAGCTTTCTTT. As protein: CASSYMSTEAFF.

This clone was seen a few times. The CDR3, as DNA: TGTGCCACCCGAGGGTCTGGGGCCAACGTCCTGACTTTC. This translates into CATRGSGANVLTF. V usage is TRBV11-1 and J usage is TRBJ2-6; possible D gene TRBD2, 5 bases. Between the trimmed V and J ends, which lost 10 bases and 1 base, there was a span of 8 bases. Germline loops: CDR1 SGHAT, CDR2 FQDESV (reference sequence). The CDR3 contains 13 residues.

This chain links TRBV2 with TRBJ1-4; maybe TRBD1 (6 bases). Trimming cost V 6 bases and J 4 bases, with 6 bases left between them. This CDR3 has 12 residues. Per germline, CDR1 SNHLY and CDR2 FYNNEI. The CDR3 DNA is TGTGCCAGCAGGGACAGTAATGAAAAACTGTTTTTT. This sequence encodes CASRDSNEKLFF.

This clone has more than one count but fewer than ten. The chain is built from TRBV7-9 and TRBJ2-7, with a possible D match to TRBD1 (6 bases). CDR1 and CDR2 (germline): SEHNR, FQNEAQ (reference sequence). The CDR3 totals 13 residues. Trimming cost V 6 bases and J 3 bases, with 12 bases left between them. This chain's CDR3 is CASSTTGFYEQYF. CDR3 coding DNA: TGTGCCAGCAGTACAACAGGGTTCTACGAGCAGTACTTC.

The chain uses TRBV25-1 and TRBJ2-7, with D possibly being TRBD1 (6 bases). There are 13 residues in the CDR3. Germline V CDR1 and CDR2: MGHDK, SYGVNS. V dropped 2 bases and J dropped 6 bases, with 11 bases sitting between them. CDR3 coding DNA: TGTGCCAGCAGTGAAGACAGGAAGGCCGAGCAGTACTTC. As protein: CASSEDRKAEQYF.

The V call is TRBV5-1, the J call TRBJ2-2; D perhaps matches TRBD1 (6 bases). Germline V gene sequence: CDR1 SGHRS, CDR2 YFSETQ. The V and J ends lost 4 bases and 1 base respectively, with 11 bases between them. The CDR3 is 15 amino acids. The CDR3 coding sequence is TGCGCCAGCAGCCTGACGGACAGGAACACCGGGGAGCTGTTTTTT. This gives the protein CASSLTDRNTGELFF.

In DNA, the CDR3 is TGTGCCAGTAGTCCCGGGACAGGGGAATTCCAAGAGACCCAGTACTTC. Translation: CASSPGTGEFQETQYF. This sequence joins TRBV19 and TRBJ2-5; 10 bases fit TRBD1. V shed 5 bases and J 1 base; nucleotides not matched to a gene: 7. The CDR3 has 16 amino acids. Germline CDR1 is LNHDA and CDR2 is SQIVND (reference sequence). Combining the CDR3 with reference TRBV19 and TRBJ2-5 gives the whole variable domain DGGITQSPKYLFRKEGQNVTLSCEQNLNHDAMYWYRQDPGQGLRLIYYSQIVNDFQKGDIAEGYSVSREKKESFPLTVTSAQKNPTAFYLCASSPGTGEFQETQYFGPGTRLLVL.

This clone was seen just once. The chain links TRBV7-8 to TRBJ1-2; 9 nucleotides agree with TRBD1. CDR1 and CDR2 (germline): SGHVS, FQNEAQ. V shed 5 bases, J shed 8 bases, and the junction held 12 bases outside the gene matches. The CDR3 has 15 residues. In nucleotides, the CDR3 is TGTGCCAGCAGCGCCTACAGGGGGCTAGATCGGGGCTACACCTTC. As protein: CASSAYRGLDRGYTF.

The chain recombines TRBV6-5 with TRBJ2-5, with D perhaps TRBD1 (6 bases). Germline lookup yields CDR1 MNHEY and CDR2 SVGAGI. Trimming pared 6 bases from V and 6 bases from J, leaving 17 bases between. This CDR3 is 14 amino acids long. CDR3 loop: CASRRTTGMKTQYF. CDR3 sequence (DNA): TGTGCCAGCAGACGTACTACAGGGATGAAGACCCAGTACTTC.

The V call is TRBV5-1, the J call TRBJ2-3; TRBD1 agrees at 7 bases. Germline V CDR1 and CDR2: SGHRS, YFSETQ. The CDR3 loop spans 14 amino acids. V trimming: 2 bases; J trimming: 2 bases; junction bases outside the gene matches: 2. The CDR3 spells CASSLQGTTDTQYF. In DNA, the CDR3 is TGCGCCAGCAGCTTACAGGGGACCACAGATACGCAGTATTTT.

V gene TRBV6-6 combines with J gene TRBJ1-5; D ambiguous. Germline-derived CDR1 and CDR2 are MNHNY and SVGAGI (reference sequence). V was shortened by 0 bases and J by 5 bases, with 11 bases between the two germline ends. CDR3 length: 15 residues. As DNA, the CDR3 is TGTGCCAGCAGTTACTCATCAGGCGGGGATCAGCCCCAGCATTTT. Translating it yields CASSYSSGGDQPQHF.